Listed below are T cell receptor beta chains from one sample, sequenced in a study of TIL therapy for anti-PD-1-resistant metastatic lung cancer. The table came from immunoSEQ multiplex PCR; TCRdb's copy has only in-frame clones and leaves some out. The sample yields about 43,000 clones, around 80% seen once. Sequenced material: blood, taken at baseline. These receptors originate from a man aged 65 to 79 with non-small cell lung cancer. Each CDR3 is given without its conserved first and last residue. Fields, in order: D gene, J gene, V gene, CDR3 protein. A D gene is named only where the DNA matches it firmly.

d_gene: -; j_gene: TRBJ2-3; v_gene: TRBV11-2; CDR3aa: ASSSWDEGHTQY
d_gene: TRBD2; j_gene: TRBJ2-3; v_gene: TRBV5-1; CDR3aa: ASSAGTSGYTDTQY
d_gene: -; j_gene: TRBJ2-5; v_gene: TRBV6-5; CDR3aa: ASKGTQETQY
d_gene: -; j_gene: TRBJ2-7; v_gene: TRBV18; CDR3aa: ASSPGTDEQY
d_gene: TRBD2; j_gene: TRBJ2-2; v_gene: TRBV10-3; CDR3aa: AISELATRSGANTGELF
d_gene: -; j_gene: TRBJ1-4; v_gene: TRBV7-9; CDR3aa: ASSPTGTEKLF
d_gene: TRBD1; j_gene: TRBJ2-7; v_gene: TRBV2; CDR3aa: ASSHQQGRYEQY
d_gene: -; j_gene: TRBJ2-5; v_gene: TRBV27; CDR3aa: ASSLSRVRGQETQY
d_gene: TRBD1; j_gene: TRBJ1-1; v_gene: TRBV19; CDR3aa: ASSKDRSMNTEAF
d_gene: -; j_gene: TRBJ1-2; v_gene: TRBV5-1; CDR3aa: ASSPWTGTNYGYT
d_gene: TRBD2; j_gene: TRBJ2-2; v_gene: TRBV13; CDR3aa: ASSFTSGRAGELF
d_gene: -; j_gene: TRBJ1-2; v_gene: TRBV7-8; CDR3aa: ASSLVKGVEGYT
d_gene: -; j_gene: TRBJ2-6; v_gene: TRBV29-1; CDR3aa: SVEGAGANVLT
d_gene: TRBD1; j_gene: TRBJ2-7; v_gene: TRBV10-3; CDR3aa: AISYGTGAQEQY
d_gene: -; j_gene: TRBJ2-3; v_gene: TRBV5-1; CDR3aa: ASSPGPFGGTDTQY
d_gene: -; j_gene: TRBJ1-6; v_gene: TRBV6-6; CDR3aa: ASSYGGANNSPLH
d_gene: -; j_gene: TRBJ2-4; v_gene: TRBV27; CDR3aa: ASSSPSTLPKNIQY
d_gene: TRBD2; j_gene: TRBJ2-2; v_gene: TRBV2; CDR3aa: ASSGLAGWNTGELF
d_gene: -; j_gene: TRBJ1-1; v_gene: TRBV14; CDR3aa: ASSQDRWGVNTEAF
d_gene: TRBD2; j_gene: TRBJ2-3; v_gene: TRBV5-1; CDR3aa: ASSSGLAGQYSTDTQY
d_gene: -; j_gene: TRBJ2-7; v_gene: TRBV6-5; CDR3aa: ASSERDPTYEQY
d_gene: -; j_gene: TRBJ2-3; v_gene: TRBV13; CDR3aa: ASSLSTDTQY
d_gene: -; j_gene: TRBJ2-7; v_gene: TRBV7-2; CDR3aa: ASSSRAATYEQY
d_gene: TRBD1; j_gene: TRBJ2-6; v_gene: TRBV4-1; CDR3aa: ASSQDLTRGLDNVLT
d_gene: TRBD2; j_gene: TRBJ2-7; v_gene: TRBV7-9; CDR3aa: ASSSSRAGAYEQY
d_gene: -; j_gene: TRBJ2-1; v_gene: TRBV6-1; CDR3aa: ASRAFSYNEQF